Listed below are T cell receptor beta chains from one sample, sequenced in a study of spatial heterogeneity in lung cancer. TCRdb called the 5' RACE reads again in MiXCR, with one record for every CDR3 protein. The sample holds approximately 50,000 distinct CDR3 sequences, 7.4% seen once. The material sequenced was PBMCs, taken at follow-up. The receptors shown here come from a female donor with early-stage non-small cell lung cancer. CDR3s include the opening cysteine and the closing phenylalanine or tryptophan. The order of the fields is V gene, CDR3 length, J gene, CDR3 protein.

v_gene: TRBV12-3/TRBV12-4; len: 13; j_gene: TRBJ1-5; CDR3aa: CASSLTYDQPQHF
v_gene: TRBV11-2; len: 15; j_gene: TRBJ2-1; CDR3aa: CASSFGSGGDNEQFF
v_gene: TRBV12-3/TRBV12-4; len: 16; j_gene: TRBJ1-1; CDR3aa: CASSNQQGPSVTEAFF
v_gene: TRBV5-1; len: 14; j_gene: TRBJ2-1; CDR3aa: CASSLEGREHEQFF
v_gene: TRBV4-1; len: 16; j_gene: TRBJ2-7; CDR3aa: CASSQDAWDRVYEQYF
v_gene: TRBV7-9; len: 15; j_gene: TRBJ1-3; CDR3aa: CASSRAGLSGNTQSF
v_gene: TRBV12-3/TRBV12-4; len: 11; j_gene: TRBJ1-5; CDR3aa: CASGRNQPQHF
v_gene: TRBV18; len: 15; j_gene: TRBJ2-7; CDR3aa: CASSPPSGGLGEQYF
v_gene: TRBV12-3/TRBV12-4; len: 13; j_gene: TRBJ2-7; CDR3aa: CASRAGTFNEQYF
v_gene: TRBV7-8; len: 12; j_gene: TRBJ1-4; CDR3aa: CASSLVDEKLFF
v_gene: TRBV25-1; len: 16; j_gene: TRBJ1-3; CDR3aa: CASSARTSFSGNTIYF
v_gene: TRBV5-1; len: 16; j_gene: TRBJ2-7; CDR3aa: CASSLVGPPSSYEQYF
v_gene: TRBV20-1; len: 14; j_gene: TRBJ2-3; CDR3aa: CSASGGLSTDTQYF
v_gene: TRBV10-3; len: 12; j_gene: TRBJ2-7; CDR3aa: CAISEGLSEQYF
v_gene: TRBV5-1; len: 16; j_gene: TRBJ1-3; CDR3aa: CASSIGQGRLGNTIYF
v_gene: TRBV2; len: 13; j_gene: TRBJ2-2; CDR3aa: CAPGGMGTGELFF
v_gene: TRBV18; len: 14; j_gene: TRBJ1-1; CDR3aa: CASSPGQMNTEAFF
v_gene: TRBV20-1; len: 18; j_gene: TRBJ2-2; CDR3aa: CSARSELGTAKNTGELFF
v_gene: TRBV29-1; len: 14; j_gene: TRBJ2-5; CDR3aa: CSVRTSGGRETQYF
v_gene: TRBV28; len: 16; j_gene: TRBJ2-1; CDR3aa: CASSSPGDRGYNEQFF
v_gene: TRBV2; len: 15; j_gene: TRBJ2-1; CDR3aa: CASESTSGGLNEQFF
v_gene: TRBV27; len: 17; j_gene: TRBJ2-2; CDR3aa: CASSKGRGGAPTGELFF
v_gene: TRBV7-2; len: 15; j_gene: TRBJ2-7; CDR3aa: CASRLTGTAGYEQYF
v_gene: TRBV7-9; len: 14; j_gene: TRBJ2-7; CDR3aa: CASSLGQTSYEQYF
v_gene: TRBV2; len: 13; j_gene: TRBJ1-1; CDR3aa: CASRERGGTEAFF
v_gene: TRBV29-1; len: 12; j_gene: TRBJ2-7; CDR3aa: CSASRQAYEQYF